This TCR beta chain derives from a study of beta chain features in type 1 diabetes. General study results and limits: Researchers report that Type 1 diabetes patients had moderately but significantly shorter TCRB CDR3s across all four CD4+ subsets. HLA effects on TCRB rearrangement stayed unresolved here.

TCRB transcripts that were expressed got sequenced, as all of the isolated RNA had been reverse transcribed. Data came from immunoSEQ multiplex PCR; TCRdb stores just in-frame clones and leaves some out. In the table there are hundreds of thousands of clones, roughly 12% of which are singletons. Germline loops: CDR1 SEHNR, CDR2 FQNEAQ (reference sequence). V shed 1 base and J 7 bases; nucleotides not matched to a gene: 2. The CDR3 has 15 residues. Notes on this clone: The antigen is unknown.

The rearrangement links TRBV7-9 to TRBJ1-6, with 9 bases matching TRBD1. Sequenced: naive CD4+ T cells from blood. The sequence derives from a man aged 18 to 30 with type 1 diabetes. The CDR3 region is CASSLVGTGNSPLHF. Here the CDR3 DNA reads TGTGCCAGCAGCTTAGTCGGGACAGGGAATTCACCCCTCCACTTT. Together with reference TRBV7-9 and TRBJ1-6, the CDR3 gives the full variable domain: DTGVSQNPRHKITKRGQNVTFRCDPISEHNRLYWYRQTLGQGPEFLTYFQNEAQLEKSRLLSDRFSAERPKGSFSTLEIQRTEQGDSAMYLCASSLVGTGNSPLHFGNGTRLTVT.